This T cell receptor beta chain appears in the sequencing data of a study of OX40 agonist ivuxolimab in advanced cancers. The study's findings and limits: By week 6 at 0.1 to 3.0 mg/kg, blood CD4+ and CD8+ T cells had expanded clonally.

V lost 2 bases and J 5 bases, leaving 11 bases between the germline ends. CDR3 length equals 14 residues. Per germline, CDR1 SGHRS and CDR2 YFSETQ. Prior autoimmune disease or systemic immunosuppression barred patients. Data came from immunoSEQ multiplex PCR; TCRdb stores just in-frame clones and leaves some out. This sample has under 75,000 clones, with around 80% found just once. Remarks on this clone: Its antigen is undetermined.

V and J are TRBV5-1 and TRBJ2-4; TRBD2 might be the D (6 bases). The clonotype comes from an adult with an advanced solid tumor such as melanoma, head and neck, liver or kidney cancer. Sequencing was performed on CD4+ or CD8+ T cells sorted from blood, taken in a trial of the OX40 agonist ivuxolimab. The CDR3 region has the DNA TGCGCCAGCAGCTTCGGGGGTAGCCAAAACATTCAGTACTTC. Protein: CASSFGGSQNIQYF.